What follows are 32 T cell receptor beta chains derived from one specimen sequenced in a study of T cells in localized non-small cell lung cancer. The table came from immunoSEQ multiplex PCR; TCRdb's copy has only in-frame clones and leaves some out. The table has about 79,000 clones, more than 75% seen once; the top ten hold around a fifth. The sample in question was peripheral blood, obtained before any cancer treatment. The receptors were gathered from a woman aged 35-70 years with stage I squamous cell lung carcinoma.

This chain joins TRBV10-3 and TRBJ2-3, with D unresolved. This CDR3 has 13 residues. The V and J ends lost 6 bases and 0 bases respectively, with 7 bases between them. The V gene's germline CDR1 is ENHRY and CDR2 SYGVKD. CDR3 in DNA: TGTGCCATCAGGGATCAGAGCACAGATACGCAGTATTTT. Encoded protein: CAIRDQSTDTQYF.

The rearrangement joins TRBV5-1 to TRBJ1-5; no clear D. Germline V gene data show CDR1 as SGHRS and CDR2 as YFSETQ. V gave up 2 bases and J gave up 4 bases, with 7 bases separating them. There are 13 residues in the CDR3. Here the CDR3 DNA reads TGCGCCAGCAGCTTTAATGGGAATCAGCCCCAGCATTTT. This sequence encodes CASSFNGNQPQHF.

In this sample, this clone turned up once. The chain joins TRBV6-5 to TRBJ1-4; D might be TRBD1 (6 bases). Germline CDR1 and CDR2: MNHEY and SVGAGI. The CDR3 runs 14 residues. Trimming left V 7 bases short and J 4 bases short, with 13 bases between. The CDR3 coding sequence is TGTGCCAGCATTAGGGGGAAAGATAATGAAAAACTGTTTTTT. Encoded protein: CASIRGKDNEKLFF.

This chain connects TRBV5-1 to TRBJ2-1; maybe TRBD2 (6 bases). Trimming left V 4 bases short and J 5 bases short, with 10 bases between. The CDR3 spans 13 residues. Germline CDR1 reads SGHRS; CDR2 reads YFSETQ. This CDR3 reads CASSGGTNNEQFF. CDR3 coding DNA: TGCGCCAGCAGCGGCGGGACCAACAATGAGCAGTTCTTC.

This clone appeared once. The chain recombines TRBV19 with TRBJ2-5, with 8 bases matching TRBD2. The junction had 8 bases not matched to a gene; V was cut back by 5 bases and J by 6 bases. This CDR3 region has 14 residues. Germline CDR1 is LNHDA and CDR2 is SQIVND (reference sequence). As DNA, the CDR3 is TGTGCCAGTAGTGACGGGGGGGCTATAAAGACCCAGTACTTC. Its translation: CASSDGGAIKTQYF.

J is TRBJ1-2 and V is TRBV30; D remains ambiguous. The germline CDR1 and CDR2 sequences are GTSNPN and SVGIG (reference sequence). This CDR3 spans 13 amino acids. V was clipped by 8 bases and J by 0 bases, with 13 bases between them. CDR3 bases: TGTGCCGGACGAGTGAGGACTAACTATGGCTACACCTTC. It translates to CAGRVRTNYGYTF.

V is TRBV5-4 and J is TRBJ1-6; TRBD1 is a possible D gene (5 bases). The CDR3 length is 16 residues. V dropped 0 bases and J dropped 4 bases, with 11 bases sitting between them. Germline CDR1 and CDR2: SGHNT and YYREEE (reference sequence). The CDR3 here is CASSLVGGSYNSPLHF. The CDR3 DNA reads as TGTGCCAGCAGCTTGGTGGGGGGGAGTTATAATTCACCCCTCCACTTT. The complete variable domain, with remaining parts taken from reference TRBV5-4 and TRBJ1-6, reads ETGVTQSPTHLIKTRGQQVTLRCSSQSGHNTVSWYQQALGQGPQFIFQYYREEENGRGNFPPRFSGLQFPNYSSELNVNALELDDSALYLCASSLVGGSYNSPLHFGNGTRLTVT.

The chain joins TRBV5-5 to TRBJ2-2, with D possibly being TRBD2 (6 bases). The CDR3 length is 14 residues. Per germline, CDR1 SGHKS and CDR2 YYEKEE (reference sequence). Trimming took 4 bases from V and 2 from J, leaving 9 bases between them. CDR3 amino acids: CASSLGGNTGELFF. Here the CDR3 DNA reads TGTGCCAGCAGCCTGGGGGGTAACACCGGGGAGCTGTTTTTT.

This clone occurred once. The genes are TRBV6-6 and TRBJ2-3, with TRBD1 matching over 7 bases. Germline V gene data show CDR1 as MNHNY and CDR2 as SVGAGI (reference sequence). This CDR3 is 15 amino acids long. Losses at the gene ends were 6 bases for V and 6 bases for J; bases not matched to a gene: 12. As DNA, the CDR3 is TGTGCCAGCAGCCCCGACAGGGTCCGGTGGGATACGCAGTATTTT. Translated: CASSPDRVRWDTQYF.

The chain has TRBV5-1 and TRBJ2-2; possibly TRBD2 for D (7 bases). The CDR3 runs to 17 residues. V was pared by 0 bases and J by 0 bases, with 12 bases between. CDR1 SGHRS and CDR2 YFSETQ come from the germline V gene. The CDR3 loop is CASSLGRGAANTGELFF. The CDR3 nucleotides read TGCGCCAGCAGCTTGGGTCGGGGGGCGGCGAACACCGGGGAGCTGTTTTTT. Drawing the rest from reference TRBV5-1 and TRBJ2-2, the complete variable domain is KAGVTQTPRYLIKTRGQQVTLSCSPISGHRSVSWYQQTPGQGLQFLFEYFSETQRNKGNFPGRFSGRQFSNSRSEMNVSTLELGDSALYLCASSLGRGAANTGELFFGEGSRLTVL.

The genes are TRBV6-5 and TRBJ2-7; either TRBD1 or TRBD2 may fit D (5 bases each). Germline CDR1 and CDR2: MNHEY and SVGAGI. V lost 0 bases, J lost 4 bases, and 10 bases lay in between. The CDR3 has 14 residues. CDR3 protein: CASSYSEGRYEQYF. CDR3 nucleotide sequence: TGTGCCAGCAGTTACTCTGAGGGACGGTACGAGCAGTACTTC.

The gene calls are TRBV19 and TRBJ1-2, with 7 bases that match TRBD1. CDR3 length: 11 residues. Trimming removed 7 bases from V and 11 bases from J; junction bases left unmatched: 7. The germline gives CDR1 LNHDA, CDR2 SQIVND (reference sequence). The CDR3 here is CASTRTGVYTF. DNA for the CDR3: TGTGCCAGTACGAGGACAGGAGTTTACACCTTC. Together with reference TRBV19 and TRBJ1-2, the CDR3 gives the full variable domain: DGGITQSPKYLFRKEGQNVTLSCEQNLNHDAMYWYRQDPGQGLRLIYYSQIVNDFQKGDIAEGYSVSREKKESFPLTVTSAQKNPTAFYLCASTRTGVYTFGSGTRLTVV.

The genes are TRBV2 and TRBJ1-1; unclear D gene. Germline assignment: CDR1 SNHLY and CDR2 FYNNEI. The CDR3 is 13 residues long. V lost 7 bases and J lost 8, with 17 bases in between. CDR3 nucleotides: TGTGCCAGCACCCGCTCCCGGGAGAGCGAAGCTTTCTTT. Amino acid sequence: CASTRSRESEAFF.

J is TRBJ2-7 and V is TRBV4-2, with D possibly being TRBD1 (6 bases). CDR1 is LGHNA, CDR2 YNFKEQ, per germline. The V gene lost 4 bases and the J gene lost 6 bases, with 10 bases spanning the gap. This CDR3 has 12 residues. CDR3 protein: CASSPQGAEQYF. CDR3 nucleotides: TGTGCCAGCAGCCCACAGGGAGCCGAGCAGTACTTC.

Here the CDR3 reads CASSLSPNQPQHF. DNA for the CDR3: TGTGCCAGCAGCTTAAGTCCGAATCAGCCCCAGCATTTT. J is TRBJ1-5 and V is TRBV7-3; D uncertain. The CDR3 has 13 residues. The germline V gene has CDR1 SGHTA and CDR2 FQGTGA. Between the trimmed V and J ends, which lost 1 base and 4 bases, there was a span of 5 bases.

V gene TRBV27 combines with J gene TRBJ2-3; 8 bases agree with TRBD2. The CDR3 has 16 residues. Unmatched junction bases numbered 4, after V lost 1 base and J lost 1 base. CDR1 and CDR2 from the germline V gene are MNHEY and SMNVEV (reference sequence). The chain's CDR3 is CASSLWAGGGTDTQYF. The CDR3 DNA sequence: TGTGCCAGCAGTTTATGGGCGGGGGGAGGCACAGATACGCAGTATTTT.

The CDR3 region is CASSYGGRRDTEAFF. CDR3 sequence (DNA): TGTGCCAGCAGTTATGGGGGCCGGCGGGACACTGAAGCTTTCTTT. The chain has TRBV6-5 and TRBJ1-1; a possible D gene is TRBD1 (6 bases). This CDR3 contains 15 residues. Germline V gives CDR1 MNHEY, CDR2 SVGAGI. The V end lost 3 bases, the J end lost 3 bases, and 14 bases lay between the germline ends.

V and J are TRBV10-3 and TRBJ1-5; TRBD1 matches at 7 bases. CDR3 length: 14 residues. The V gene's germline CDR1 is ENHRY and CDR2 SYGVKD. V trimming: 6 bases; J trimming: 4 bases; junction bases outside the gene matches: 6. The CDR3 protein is CAIRKTGNNQPQHF. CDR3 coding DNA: TGTGCCATCAGAAAGACAGGGAATAATCAGCCCCAGCATTTT.

The CDR3 DNA follows: TGTGCCAGCAGTCAGGGGACTATCGAGCAGTTCTTC. This gives the protein CASSQGTIEQFF. The chain recombines TRBV6-6 with TRBJ2-1; D might be TRBD2 (7 bases). Germline assignment: CDR1 MNHNY and CDR2 SVGAGI (reference sequence). V was shortened by 5 bases and J by 10 bases, with 12 bases between the two germline ends. The length of the CDR3 is 12 residues.

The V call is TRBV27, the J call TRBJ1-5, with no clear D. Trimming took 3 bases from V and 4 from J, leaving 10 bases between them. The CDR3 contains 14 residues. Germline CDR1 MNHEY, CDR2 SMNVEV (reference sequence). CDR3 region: CASSFGGSNQPQHF. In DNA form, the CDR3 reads TGTGCCAGCAGTTTCGGAGGCTCTAATCAGCCCCAGCATTTT.

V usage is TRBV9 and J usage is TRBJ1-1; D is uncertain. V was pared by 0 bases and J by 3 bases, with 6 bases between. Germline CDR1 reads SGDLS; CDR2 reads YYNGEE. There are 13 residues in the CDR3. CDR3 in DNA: TGTGCCAGCAGCGTAGGAGTTGACACTGAAGCTTTCTTT. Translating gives CASSVGVDTEAFF.

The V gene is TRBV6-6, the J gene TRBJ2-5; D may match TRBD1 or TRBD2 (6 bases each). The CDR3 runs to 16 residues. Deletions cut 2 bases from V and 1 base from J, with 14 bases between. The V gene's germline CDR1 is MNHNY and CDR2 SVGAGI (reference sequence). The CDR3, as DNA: TGTGCCAGCAGTTACCGGACGGGGGCTTTCCAAGAGACCCAGTACTTC. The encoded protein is CASSYRTGAFQETQYF.

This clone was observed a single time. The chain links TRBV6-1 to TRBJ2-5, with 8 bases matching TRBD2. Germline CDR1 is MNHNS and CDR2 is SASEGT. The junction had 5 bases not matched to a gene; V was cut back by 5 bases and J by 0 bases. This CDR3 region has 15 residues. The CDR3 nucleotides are TGTGCCAGCAGTATGAATAGCGGGGACCAAGAGACCCAGTACTTC. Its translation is CASSMNSGDQETQYF.

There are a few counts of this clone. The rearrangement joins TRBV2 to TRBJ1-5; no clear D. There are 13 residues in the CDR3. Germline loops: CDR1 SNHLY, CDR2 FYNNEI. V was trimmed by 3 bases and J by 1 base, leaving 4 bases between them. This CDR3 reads CASSEESNQPQHF. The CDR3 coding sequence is TGTGCCAGCAGTGAGGAAAGCAATCAGCCCCAGCATTTT.

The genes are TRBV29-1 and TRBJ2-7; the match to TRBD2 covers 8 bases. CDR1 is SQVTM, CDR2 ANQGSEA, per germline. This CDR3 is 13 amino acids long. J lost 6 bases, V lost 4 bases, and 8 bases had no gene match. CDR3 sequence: CSVVLASGREQYF. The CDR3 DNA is TGCAGCGTTGTCTTGGCTAGCGGGCGCGAGCAGTACTTC.

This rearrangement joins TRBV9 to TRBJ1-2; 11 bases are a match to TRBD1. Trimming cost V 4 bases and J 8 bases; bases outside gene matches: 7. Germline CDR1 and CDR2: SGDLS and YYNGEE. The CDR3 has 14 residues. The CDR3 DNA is TGTGCCAGCAGCCCGGGGGACAGGGGGTTCGGCTACACCTTC. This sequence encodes CASSPGDRGFGYTF.

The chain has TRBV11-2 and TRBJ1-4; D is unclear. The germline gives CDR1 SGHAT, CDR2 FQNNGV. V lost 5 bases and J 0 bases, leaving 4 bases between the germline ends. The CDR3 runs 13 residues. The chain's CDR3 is CASSPSTNEKLFF. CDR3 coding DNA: TGTGCCAGCAGCCCCTCAACTAATGAAAAACTGTTTTTT. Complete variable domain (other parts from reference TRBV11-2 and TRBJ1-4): EAGVAQSPRYKIIEKRQSVAFWCNPISGHATLYWYQQILGQGPKLLIQFQNNGVVDDSQLPKDRFSAERLKGVDSTLKIQPAKLEDSAVYLCASSPSTNEKLFFGSGTQLSVL.

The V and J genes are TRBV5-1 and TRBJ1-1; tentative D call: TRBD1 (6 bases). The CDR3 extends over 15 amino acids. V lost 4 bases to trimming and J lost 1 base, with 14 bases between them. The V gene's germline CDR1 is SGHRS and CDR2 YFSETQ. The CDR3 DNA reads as TGCGCCAGCAGCGCCATTCCGGGGGCGAACACTGAAGCTTTCTTT. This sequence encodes CASSAIPGANTEAFF.

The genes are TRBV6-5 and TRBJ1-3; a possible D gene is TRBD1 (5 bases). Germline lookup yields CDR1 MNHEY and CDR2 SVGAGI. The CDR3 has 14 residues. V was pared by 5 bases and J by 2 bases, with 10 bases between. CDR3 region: CASSEGTTGNTIYF. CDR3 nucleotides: TGTGCCAGCAGTGAGGGGACGACTGGAAACACCATATATTTT.

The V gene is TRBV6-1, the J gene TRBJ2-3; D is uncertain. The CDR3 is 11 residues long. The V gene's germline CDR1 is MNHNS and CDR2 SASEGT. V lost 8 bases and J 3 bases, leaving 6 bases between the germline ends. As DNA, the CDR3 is TGTGCCAGCTTAGCAACAGATACGCAGTATTTT. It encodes CASLATDTQYF.

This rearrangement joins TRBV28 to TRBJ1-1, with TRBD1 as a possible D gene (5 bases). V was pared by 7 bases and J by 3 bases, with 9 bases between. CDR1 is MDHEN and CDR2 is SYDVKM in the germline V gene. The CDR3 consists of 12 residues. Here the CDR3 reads CASKLGDTEAFF. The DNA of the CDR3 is TGTGCCAGCAAGTTAGGGGACACTGAAGCTTTCTTT.

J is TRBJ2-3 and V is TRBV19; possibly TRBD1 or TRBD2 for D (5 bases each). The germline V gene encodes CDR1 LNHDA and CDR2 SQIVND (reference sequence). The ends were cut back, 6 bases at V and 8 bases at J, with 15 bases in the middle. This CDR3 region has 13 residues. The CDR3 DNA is TGTGCCAGTAGGCAAATAGTGGGGACTACGCAGTATTTT. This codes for CASRQIVGTTQYF. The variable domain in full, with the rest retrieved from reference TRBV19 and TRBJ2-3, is DGGITQSPKYLFRKEGQNVTLSCEQNLNHDAMYWYRQDPGQGLRLIYYSQIVNDFQKGDIAEGYSVSREKKESFPLTVTSAQKNPTAFYLCASRQIVGTTQYFGPGTRLTVL.